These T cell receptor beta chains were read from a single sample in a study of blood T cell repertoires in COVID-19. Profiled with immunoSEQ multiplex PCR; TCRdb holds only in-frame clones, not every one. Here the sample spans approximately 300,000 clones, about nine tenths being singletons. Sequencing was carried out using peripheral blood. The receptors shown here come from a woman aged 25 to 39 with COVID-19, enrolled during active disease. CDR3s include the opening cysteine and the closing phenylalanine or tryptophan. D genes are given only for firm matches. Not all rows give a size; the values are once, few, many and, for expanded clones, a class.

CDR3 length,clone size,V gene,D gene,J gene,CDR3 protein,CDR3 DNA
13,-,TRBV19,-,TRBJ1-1,CASRRGGVTEAFF,TGTGCCAGTAGGAGGGGAGGGGTCACTGAAGCTTTCTTT
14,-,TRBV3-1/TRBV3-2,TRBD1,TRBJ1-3,CASSSGQGGNTIYF,TGTGCCAGCAGCTCCGGACAGGGAGGAAACACCATATATTTT
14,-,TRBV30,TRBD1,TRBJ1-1,CAWSVQQGGTEAFF,TGTGCCTGGAGTGTACAACAGGGGGGCACTGAAGCTTTCTTT
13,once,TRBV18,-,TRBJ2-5,CASSQGTQETQYF,TGTGCCAGCTCGCAGGGGACCCAAGAGACCCAGTACTTC
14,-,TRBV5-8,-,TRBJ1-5,CASSLSGGGQPQHF,TGTGCCAGCAGCTTGTCAGGAGGAGGTCAGCCCCAGCATTTT
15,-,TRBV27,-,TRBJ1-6,CASRFTGIDNSPLHF,TGTGCCAGCAGATTCACAGGGATCGATAATTCACCCCTCCACTTT
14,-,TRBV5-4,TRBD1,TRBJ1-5,CASIPQGIRQPQHF,TGTGCCAGCATTCCACAGGGGATAAGGCAGCCCCAGCATTTT
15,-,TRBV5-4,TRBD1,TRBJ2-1,CASRSGTGGMNEQFF,TGTGCCAGCAGATCCGGGACAGGGGGCATGAATGAGCAGTTCTTC
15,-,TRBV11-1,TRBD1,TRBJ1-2,CASSDNPGTGPGYTF,TGTGCCAGCAGCGATAACCCCGGGACAGGGCCTGGCTACACCTTC
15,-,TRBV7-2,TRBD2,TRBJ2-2,CAGGPSGAIPGELFF,TGTGCCGGGGGGCCTAGCGGGGCGATACCTGGGGAGCTGTTTTTT
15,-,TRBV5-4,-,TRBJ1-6,CASSLARQGNSPLHF,TGTGCCAGCAGCTTAGCGAGGCAGGGAAATTCACCCCTCCACTTT
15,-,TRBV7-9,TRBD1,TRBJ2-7,CASSLALTGSYEQYF,TGTGCCAGCAGCTTAGCTTTGACAGGGTCCTACGAGCAGTACTTC
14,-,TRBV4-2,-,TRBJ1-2,CASSQDSLDYGYTF,TGTGCCAGCAGCCAAGATTCCTTAGACTATGGCTACACCTTC
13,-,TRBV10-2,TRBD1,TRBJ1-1,CASRAGGYTEAFF,TGCGCCAGCAGAGCAGGGGGCTATACTGAAGCTTTCTTT
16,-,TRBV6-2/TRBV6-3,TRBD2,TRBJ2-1,CASSYGAGASYNEQFF,TGTGCCAGCAGTTACGGAGCGGGGGCCTCCTACAATGAGCAGTTCTTC
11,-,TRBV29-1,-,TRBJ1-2,CSVPQGYGYTF,TGCAGCGTCCCTCAGGGCTATGGCTACACCTTC
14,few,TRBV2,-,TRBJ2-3,CASSGRISGDTQYF,TGTGCCAGCAGTGGCCGAATTAGCGGAGATACGCAGTATTTT
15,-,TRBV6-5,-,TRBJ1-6,CASLITSSYNSPLHF,TGTGCCAGCCTCATCACGAGCTCCTATAATTCACCCCTCCACTTT
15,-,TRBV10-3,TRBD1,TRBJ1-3,CAISGGTVSGNTIYF,TGTGCCATCAGTGGAGGGACAGTTTCTGGAAACACCATATATTTT
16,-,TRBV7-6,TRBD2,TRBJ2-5,CASSAQGLDPTVTQYF,TGTGCCAGCAGCGCCCAGGGACTAGACCCCACCGTAACCCAGTACTTC
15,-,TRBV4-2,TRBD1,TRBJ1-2,CASSQALGQGVGYTF,TGTGCCAGCAGCCAAGCCTTGGGACAGGGGGTTGGCTACACCTTC
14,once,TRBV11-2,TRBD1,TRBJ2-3,CASKGAGRTDTQYF,TGTGCTTCTAAGGGGGCAGGGCGCACAGATACGCAGTATTTT
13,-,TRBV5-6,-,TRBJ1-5,CASSTGWNQPQHF,TGTGCCAGCAGCACAGGCTGGAATCAGCCCCAGCATTTT
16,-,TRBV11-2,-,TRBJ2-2,CASSSYKGANTGELFF,TGTGCCAGCAGCTCCTACAAGGGGGCGAACACCGGGGAGCTGTTTTTT
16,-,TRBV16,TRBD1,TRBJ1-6,CASSQSWLGGGSPLHF,TGTGCCAGCAGCCAATCTTGGCTAGGGGGCGGTTCACCCCTCCACTTT
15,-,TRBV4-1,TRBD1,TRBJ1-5,CASRPLDRGSQPQHF,TGCGCCAGCAGACCGCTCGACAGGGGCTCTCAGCCCCAGCATTTT
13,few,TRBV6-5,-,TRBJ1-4,CASRGGTNEKLFF,TGTGCCAGCAGGGGGGGGACTAATGAAAAACTGTTTTTT
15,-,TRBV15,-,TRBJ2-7,CATGLVGGLLHEQYF,TGTGCCACCGGCTTAGTCGGGGGTCTACTCCACGAGCAGTACTTC
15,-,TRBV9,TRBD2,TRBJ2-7,CASSPERGPVYEQYF,TGTGCCAGCAGCCCAGAGCGGGGACCCGTTTACGAGCAGTACTTC
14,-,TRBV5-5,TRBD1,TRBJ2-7,CASSHRGNTYEQYF,TGTGCCAGCAGCCACAGGGGGAATACCTACGAGCAGTACTTC
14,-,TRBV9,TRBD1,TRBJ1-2,CASSVVGTGDGYTF,TGTGCCAGCAGCGTAGTTGGGACAGGGGATGGCTACACCTTC
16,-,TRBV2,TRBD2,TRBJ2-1,CASSWTSGGSYNEQFF,TGTGCCAGCAGTTGGACTAGCGGGGGCTCCTACAATGAGCAGTTCTTC
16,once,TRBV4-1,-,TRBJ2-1,CASSQVGGRNFDEQFF,TGCGCCAGCAGCCAAGTAGGGGGTAGAAATTTCGATGAGCAGTTCTTC
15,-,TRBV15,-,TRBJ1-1,CATSRGRPLNTEAFF,TGTGCCACCAGCAGGGGGAGACCGTTGAACACTGAAGCTTTCTTT
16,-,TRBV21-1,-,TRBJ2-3,CASILGGGTLTDTQYF,TGTGCCAGCATCCTGGGCGGGGGGACCCTCACAGATACGCAGTATTTT
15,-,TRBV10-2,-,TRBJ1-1,CASTDRRIMNTEAFF,TGCGCCAGCACGGACAGACGAATCATGAACACTGAAGCTTTCTTT
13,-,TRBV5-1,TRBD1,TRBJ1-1,CASSPGTAYEAFF,TGCGCCAGCAGCCCCGGGACAGCGTATGAAGCTTTCTTT
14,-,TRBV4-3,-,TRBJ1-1,CASSQEGGVNEAFF,TGCGCCAGCAGCCAAGAGGGGGGGGTAAATGAAGCTTTCTTT
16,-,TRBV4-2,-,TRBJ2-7,CASSQASFASSYEQYF,TGTGCCAGCAGCCAAGCATCCTTCGCGAGCTCCTACGAGCAGTACTTC
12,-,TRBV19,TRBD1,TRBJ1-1,CASGDRDTEAFF,TGTGCCAGTGGGGACAGAGACACTGAAGCTTTCTTT
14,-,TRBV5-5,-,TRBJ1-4,CASSLLTGLEKLFF,TGTGCCAGCAGCCTTCTTACAGGGTTGGAAAAACTGTTTTTT
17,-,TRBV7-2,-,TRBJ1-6,CASSLDPPGSYNSPLHF,TGTGCCAGCAGCTTAGATCCCCCGGGGTCCTATAATTCACCCCTCCACTTT
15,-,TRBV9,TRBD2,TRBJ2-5,CASSVASGESETQYF,TGTGCCAGCAGCGTAGCTAGCGGCGAGTCGGAGACCCAGTACTTC
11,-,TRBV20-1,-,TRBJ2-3,CSARDSGTQYF,TGCAGTGCTAGAGATTCGGGTACGCAGTATTTT
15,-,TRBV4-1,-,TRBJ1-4,CASSLRVSTNEKLFF,TGCGCCAGCAGCCTCCGGGTTTCAACTAATGAAAAACTGTTTTTT
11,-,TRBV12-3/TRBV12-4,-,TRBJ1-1,CASSFGSRAFF,TGTGCCAGCAGTTTCGGTAGTCGAGCTTTCTTT
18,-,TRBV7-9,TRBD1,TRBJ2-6,CASSHARQGAFGANVLTF,TGTGCCAGCAGCCATGCCCGACAGGGGGCTTTTGGGGCCAACGTCCTGACTTTC
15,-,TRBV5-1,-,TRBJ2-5,CASSLAGRDQETQYF,TGCGCCAGCAGCTTGGCCGGGCGGGACCAAGAGACCCAGTACTTC
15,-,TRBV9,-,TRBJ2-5,CASSVGRGRGETQYF,TGTGCCAGCAGCGTAGGACGAGGTAGAGGCGAGACCCAGTACTTC
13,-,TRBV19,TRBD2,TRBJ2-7,CAVASSGAGEQYF,TGTGCCGTAGCCTCCAGCGGGGCAGGCGAGCAGTACTTC
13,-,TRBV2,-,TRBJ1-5,CASSAGREQPQHF,TGTGCCAGCAGCGCAGGGCGGGAACAGCCCCAGCATTTT
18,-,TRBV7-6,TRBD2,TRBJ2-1,CASSQPGTSGDTGNEQFF,TGTGCCAGCAGCCAACCAGGGACTAGCGGGGACACAGGTAATGAGCAGTTCTTC
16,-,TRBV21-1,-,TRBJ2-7,CASSKSPAGVPYEQYF,TGTGCCAGCAGCAAATCCCCAGCGGGGGTACCCTACGAGCAGTACTTC
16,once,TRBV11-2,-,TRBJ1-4,CASSLVPGVSDEKLFF,TGTGCCAGCAGCTTAGTCCCCGGGGTTTCGGATGAAAAACTGTTTTTT
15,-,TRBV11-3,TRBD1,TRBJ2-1,CASSADRGSYNEQFF,TGTGCCAGCAGCGCCGACAGGGGATCCTACAATGAGCAGTTCTTC
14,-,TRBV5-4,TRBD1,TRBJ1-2,CASSRGTGEYGYTF,TGTGCCAGCAGCAGGGGGACAGGGGAGTATGGCTACACCTTC
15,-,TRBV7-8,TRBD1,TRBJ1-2,CASSLGQGDFDGYTF,TGTGCCAGCAGCTTAGGACAGGGGGATTTCGATGGCTACACCTTC
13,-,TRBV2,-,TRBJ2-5,CATGYGFGETQYF,TGTGCCACCGGGTACGGGTTTGGGGAGACCCAGTACTTC
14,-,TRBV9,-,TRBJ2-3,CASSDAHSTDTQYF,TGTGCCAGCAGCGACGCGCATAGCACAGATACGCAGTATTTT
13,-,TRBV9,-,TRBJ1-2,CASSVTDIQYGTF,TGTGCCAGCAGCGTTACAGACATTCAGTATGGCACCTTC